The clone carrying this T cell receptor beta chain has a handful of counts. As yet, its antigen is unknown. The second PCR ran about 6 to 11 cycles with a sample-barcoded 5' primer and J-beta primers. MiXCR was run by TCRdb on the 5' RACE reads, yielding one entry per CDR3 protein. The repertoire holds 550,000 to 750,000 distinct CDR3 sequences, over 20% seen once, with about 3.6% in the top ten. This record belongs to a study of blood T cells in healthy people across ages. General study points: A roughly linear age-dependent decrease characterized TCR beta diversity per million T cells.

The CDR3 totals 18 residues. Germline-derived CDR1 and CDR2 are MDHEN and SYDVKM. J lost 0 bases, V lost 10 bases, and 14 bases had no gene match. The receptor comes from a man between 70 and 80 years old in good health. The rearrangement links TRBV28 to TRBJ2-1; TRBD2 matches at 11 bases. The source material was blood. The DNA for the CDR3 is TGTGCCATCCTCCAACTAGCGGGGGTCGAAAGCTCCTACAATGAGCAGTTCTTC. The encoded protein is CAILQLAGVESSYNEQFF.